These 14 T cell receptor beta chains originate from one sample sequenced in a study of T cells in localized non-small cell lung cancer. Sequencing was performed with immunoSEQ multiplex PCR; in TCRdb, only in-frame clones are kept and a portion is missing. This table has roughly 35,000 clones, about nine tenths appearing once. The specimen comprised peripheral blood, sampled before any cancer treatment. The receptors shown here come from a female donor at least 60 years old with stage I lung adenocarcinoma.

The chain has TRBV2 and TRBJ2-7; D might be TRBD1 or TRBD2, each matching 5 bases. The germline gives CDR1 SNHLY, CDR2 FYNNEI. V shed 8 bases and J shed 7 bases, with 21 bases lying between them. This CDR3 contains 14 residues. The CDR3 DNA follows: TGTGCCAGCGGGGCGGAGGCGATGATGGGGGAGCAGTACTTC. Amino acids: CASGAEAMMGEQYF.

The rearrangement uses TRBV5-6 and TRBJ1-1, with a possible D match to TRBD1 (6 bases). CDR1 SGHDT and CDR2 YYEEEE come from the germline V gene. The ends were cut back, 1 base at V and 4 bases at J, with 8 bases in the middle. This CDR3 contains 13 residues. The CDR3 loop is CASSLRGGTEAFF. CDR3 nucleotide sequence: TGTGCCAGCAGCTTGCGAGGGGGCACTGAAGCTTTCTTT. The full variable domain, completed using reference TRBV5-6 and TRBJ1-1, is DAGVTQSPTHLIKTRGQQVTLRCSPKSGHDTVSWYQQALGQGPQFIFQYYEEEERQRGNFPDRFSGHQFPNYSSELNVNALLLGDSALYLCASSLRGGTEAFFGQGTRLTVV.

V usage is TRBV19 and J usage is TRBJ1-1, with 9 bases fitting TRBD1. The CDR3 runs to 15 residues. Germline V CDR1 and CDR2: LNHDA, SQIVND (reference sequence). V was pared by 7 bases and J by 0 bases, with 6 bases of the junction left unmatched. In DNA, the CDR3 is TGTGCCAGTAAGGCACAGGGGGCCATGAACACTGAAGCTTTCTTT. Its protein is CASKAQGAMNTEAFF.

This sequence joins TRBV5-1 and TRBJ2-7; a weak D match, TRBD2 (6 bases). Germline lookup yields CDR1 SGHRS and CDR2 YFSETQ. V was cut by 4 bases and J by 2 bases, with 16 bases left in between. The length of the CDR3 is 15 residues. CDR3 residues: CASSRGGLVAYEQYF. The CDR3 nucleotides are TGCGCCAGCAGCCGTGGGGGGTTAGTAGCCTACGAGCAGTACTTC. The whole variable domain, filled in from reference TRBV5-1 and TRBJ2-7, reads KAGVTQTPRYLIKTRGQQVTLSCSPISGHRSVSWYQQTPGQGLQFLFEYFSETQRNKGNFPGRFSGRQFSNSRSEMNVSTLELGDSALYLCASSRGGLVAYEQYFGPGTRLTVT.

V is TRBV5-5 and J is TRBJ2-3; D not resolved. The germline CDR1 and CDR2 sequences are SGHKS and YYEKEE (reference sequence). V dropped 1 base and J dropped 3 bases, with 9 bases sitting between them. The CDR3 sequence is 14 residues long. CDR3 loop: CASSLKGPTDTQYF. In DNA form, the CDR3 reads TGTGCCAGCAGCTTGAAGGGTCCGACAGATACGCAGTATTTT.

This chain connects TRBV7-2 to TRBJ1-4; D possibly corresponds to TRBD1 (6 bases). V was shortened by 5 bases and J by 4 bases, with 11 bases between the two germline ends. CDR3 length equals 14 residues. Germline V CDR1 and CDR2: SGHTA, FQGNSA. CDR3 region: CASSPTGLNEKLFF. In DNA, the CDR3 is TGTGCCAGCAGCCCGACAGGCCTTAATGAAAAACTGTTTTTT. The full variable domain, in which reference TRBV7-2 and TRBJ1-4 provide the parts outside the CDR3, is GAGVSQSPSNKVTEKGKDVELRCDPISGHTALYWYRQSLGQGLEFLIYFQGNSAPDKSGLPSDRFSAERTGGSVSTLTIQRTQQEDSAVYLCASSPTGLNEKLFFGSGTQLSVL.

The chain combines TRBV5-5 with TRBJ2-7; unclear D gene. Germline V gene sequence: CDR1 SGHKS, CDR2 YYEKEE (reference sequence). V lost 5 bases to trimming and J lost 6 bases, with 21 bases between them. CDR3 size: 15 residues. For the CDR3, the DNA is TGTGCCAGCAGGTACGAATCTGGGCGAAGCTTCGAGCAGTACTTC. Translation gives CASRYESGRSFEQYF.

This clone came up once. The chain employs TRBV7-2 and TRBJ1-6, with 8 bases identical to TRBD1. The CDR3 consists of 16 residues. Germline trimming cut 1 base from V and 9 bases from J; bases unmatched to any gene: 8. The germline V gene has CDR1 SGHTA and CDR2 FQGNSA. The CDR3 protein is CASSLDSGGMGSPLHF. DNA for the CDR3: TGTGCCAGCAGCTTAGATTCAGGGGGCATGGGTTCACCCCTCCACTTT. The whole variable domain, remainder taken from reference TRBV7-2 and TRBJ1-6, is GAGVSQSPSNKVTEKGKDVELRCDPISGHTALYWYRQSLGQGLEFLIYFQGNSAPDKSGLPSDRFSAERTGGSVSTLTIQRTQQEDSAVYLCASSLDSGGMGSPLHFGNGTRLTVT.

V is TRBV9 and J is TRBJ2-1, with 8 bases matching TRBD2. Germline V gives CDR1 SGDLS, CDR2 YYNGEE. Trimming at V came to 3 bases and at J to 4 bases, leaving 6 bases not matched to a gene. The CDR3 totals 15 residues. Written as DNA, the CDR3 is TGTGCCAGCAGCGAGACACTAGCGGATTACAATGAGCAGTTCTTC. Protein product: CASSETLADYNEQFF.

The genes are TRBV14 and TRBJ2-1; D is perhaps TRBD1 or TRBD2 (5 bases each). Germline V gene lookup returns CDR1 SGHDN and CDR2 FVKESK. This CDR3 contains 15 residues. Trimming removed 1 base from V and 3 bases from J, with 10 bases in between. CDR3 sequence: CASSQVSGSYNEQFF. The CDR3 nucleotides read TGTGCCAGCAGCCAAGTCTCAGGGAGCTACAATGAGCAGTTCTTC. Drawing the rest from reference TRBV14 and TRBJ2-1, the complete variable domain is EAGVTQFPSHSVIEKGQTVTLRCDPISGHDNLYWYRRVMGKEIKFLLHFVKESKQDESGMPNNRFLAERTGGTYSTLKVQPAELEDSGVYFCASSQVSGSYNEQFFGPGTRLTVL.

This rearrangement joins TRBV5-1 to TRBJ2-7; TRBD1 aligns across 9 bases. CDR1 SGHRS and CDR2 YFSETQ come from the germline V gene. The junction had 0 bases not matched to a gene; V was cut back by 0 bases and J by 5 bases. The CDR3 has 13 residues. The CDR3 spells CASSLGQGDEQYF. For the CDR3, the DNA is TGCGCCAGCAGCTTGGGACAGGGGGACGAGCAGTACTTC.

The rearrangement links TRBV4-1 to TRBJ2-5; D uncertain. Germline V CDR1 and CDR2: MGHRA, YSYEKL. This CDR3 region has 15 residues. V gave up 3 bases and J gave up 1 base, with 12 bases separating them. In DNA form, the CDR3 reads TGCGCCAGCAGCCACGTAGACACTTCCCAAGAGACCCAGTACTTC. Translation: CASSHVDTSQETQYF.

V is TRBV19 and J is TRBJ2-5; no firm D call. V was shortened by 1 base and J by 1 base, with 4 bases between the two germline ends. Per germline, CDR1 LNHDA and CDR2 SQIVND (reference sequence). This CDR3 has 13 amino acids. The CDR3 sequence is CASSIGIQETQYF. DNA for the CDR3: TGTGCCAGTAGTATAGGGATCCAAGAGACCCAGTACTTC.

The chain links TRBV4-3 to TRBJ2-5; 11 bases are a match to TRBD2. Germline V gene lookup returns CDR1 LGHNA and CDR2 YSLEER. The V and J ends lost 4 bases and 0 bases, in that order; junction bases with no gene match: 10. The CDR3 covers 18 residues. The CDR3 sequence: CASSRGQLAGVYQETQYF. CDR3 DNA sequence: TGCGCCAGCAGCCGGGGACAACTAGCGGGGGTATACCAAGAGACCCAGTACTTC.